Listed below are T cell receptor beta chains from one sample, sequenced in a study of blood T cell repertoires in COVID-19. TCRdb's table, derived via immunoSEQ multiplex PCR, lists solely in-frame clones and lacks some. The data contain under 200,000 clones, roughly 93% of them singletons. The sequenced sample consisted of peripheral blood. The receptors shown here come from a man between 18 and 29 years old with COVID-19, enrolled during active disease. The CDR3 runs from the conserved cysteine through the conserved F or W. Fields, in order: V gene, D gene, clone size, J gene, CDR3 protein, CDR3 DNA. D genes are given only for firm matches. Rows may omit the clone size; those that give it use once, few, many or a size class.

>TRBV4-2|TRBD2|.|TRBJ2-1
CASSYRLAGTYNEQFF
TGTGCCAGCAGCTACCGACTAGCGGGAACCTACAATGAGCAGTTCTTC
>TRBV7-9|TRBD1|.|TRBJ2-7
CASSVAQGAGNYEQYF
TGTGCCAGCAGCGTCGCACAGGGGGCGGGAAACTACGAGCAGTACTTC
>TRBV30|TRBD1|.|TRBJ1-2
CASRTGHGYTF
TGTGCCTCAAGGACAGGGCATGGCTACACCTTC
>TRBV28|.|once|TRBJ1-6
CASRVETTGNSPLHF
TGTGCCAGCAGGGTAGAAACAACGGGTAATTCACCCCTCCACTTT
>TRBV12-3/TRBV12-4|.|.|TRBJ1-5
CASSLAGGKPQHF
TGTGCCAGCAGTTTGGCGGGGGGAAAGCCCCAGCATTTT
>TRBV30|.|.|TRBJ1-2
CAWSGGRTYGYTF
TGTGCCTGGAGTGGCGGCAGAACCTATGGCTACACCTTC
>TRBV19|TRBD2|.|TRBJ2-5
CASSPSQALAGGRETQYF
TGTGCCAGTAGCCCCTCCCAAGCACTAGCGGGAGGACGGGAGACCCAGTACTTC
>TRBV28|.|.|TRBJ2-1
CASSSGPGVNYNEQFF
TGTGCCAGCAGTTCGGGCCCGGGAGTAAACTACAATGAGCAGTTCTTC
>TRBV5-8|.|.|TRBJ2-3
CARRVSTDTQYF
TGTGCCCGCCGCGTAAGCACAGATACGCAGTATTTT
>TRBV27|TRBD2|.|TRBJ2-3
CASSLRLAGFVSTDTQYF
TGTGCCAGCAGTTTAAGGCTAGCGGGATTCGTTAGCACAGATACGCAGTATTTT
>TRBV2|TRBD1|.|TRBJ1-5
CASSESGQGLDGPQHF
TGTGCCAGCAGTGAATCGGGACAGGGGCTTGATGGGCCCCAGCATTTT
>TRBV7-9|.|once|TRBJ2-5
CASSYQGGEETQYF
TGTGCCAGCAGCTACCAGGGAGGAGAAGAGACCCAGTACTTC
>TRBV7-9|.|.|TRBJ2-7
CASSLSSYEQYF
TGTGCCAGCAGTCTGAGCTCCTACGAGCAGTACTTC
>TRBV7-8|TRBD2|.|TRBJ2-7
CASSPLAGAYEQYF
TGTGCCAGCAGCCCGCTAGCGGGAGCCTACGAGCAGTACTTC
>TRBV29-1|TRBD1|once|TRBJ1-5
CSVSQGSNQPQHF
TGCAGCGTTTCACAGGGGAGCAATCAGCCCCAGCATTTT
>TRBV5-5|.|.|TRBJ1-1
CASSFEPNTEAFF
TGTGCCAGCAGCTTCGAGCCGAACACTGAAGCTTTCTTT
>TRBV2|.|.|TRBJ2-1
CASSEGAGYNEQFF
TGTGCCAGCAGTGAAGGAGCGGGTTACAATGAGCAGTTCTTC
>TRBV9|.|.|TRBJ1-2
CASSVSGQSNYGYTF
TGTGCCAGCAGCGTAAGTGGACAGAGTAACTATGGCTACACCTTC
>TRBV9|.|.|TRBJ2-7
CASSPSSHYYEQYF
TGTGCCAGCAGCCCCTCTTCCCACTACTACGAGCAGTACTTC
>TRBV30|TRBD2|few|TRBJ2-3
CARRLAGYTDTQYF
TGTGCCCGAAGACTAGCGGGTTACACAGATACGCAGTATTTT
>TRBV7-2|TRBD1|.|TRBJ2-1
CASSSGTESSYNEQFF
TGTGCCAGCAGCTCCGGGACAGAGAGCTCCTACAATGAGCAGTTCTTC
>TRBV19|.|.|TRBJ1-4
CASMRRLNEKLLF
TGTGCCAGTATGAGGAGGCTGAATGAAAAACTGCTTTTT
>TRBV10-3|TRBD2|.|TRBJ2-1
CAIRPAGGSYNEQFF
TGTGCCATCAGACCAGCGGGGGGCTCCTACAATGAGCAGTTCTTC
>TRBV28|.|.|TRBJ2-1
CASSSISEQFF
TGTGCCAGCAGTTCTATAAGTGAGCAGTTCTTC
>TRBV7-8|.|.|TRBJ1-5
CASSLLRGGNQPQHF
TGTGCCAGCAGTCTTCTCCGCGGGGGCAATCAGCCCCAGCATTTT
>TRBV7-2|.|.|TRBJ1-2
CASSALSSYGYTF
TGTGCCAGCAGCGCCTTATCCAGCTATGGCTACACCTTC
>TRBV11-2|.|.|TRBJ2-5
CASSLSHGGETRETQYF
TGTGCCAGCAGCTTGTCCCACGGCGGAGAAACAAGGGAGACCCAGTACTTC
>TRBV27|TRBD1|once|TRBJ2-7
CASSLRGTGAYEQYF
TGTGCCAGCAGTTTAAGGGGGACAGGGGCCTACGAGCAGTACTTC
>TRBV6-6|.|.|TRBJ1-1
CASSYGRGSNTEAFF
TGTGCCAGCAGTTACGGTCGGGGGTCGAACACTGAAGCTTTCTTT
>TRBV7-3|TRBD2|.|TRBJ2-5
CASSAGTSNQETQYF
TGTGCCAGCAGCGCCGGGACTAGCAACCAAGAGACCCAGTACTTC
>TRBV28|.|.|TRBJ2-2
CASSFLAPAGELFF
TGTGCCAGCAGTTTTCTAGCACCCGCCGGGGAGCTGTTTTTT
>TRBV7-6|TRBD2|.|TRBJ2-1
CASSLGPLAGGVYNEQFF
TGTGCCAGCAGCTTAGGACCCCTGGCGGGAGGAGTCTACAATGAGCAGTTCTTC
>TRBV7-3|.|once|TRBJ2-1
CASSRRLDNEQFF
TGTGCCAGCAGCCGCCGACTAGATAATGAGCAGTTCTTC
>TRBV9|TRBD1|.|TRBJ1-2
CASSVAPPTGDYGYTF
TGTGCCAGCAGCGTGGCCCCCCCCACAGGGGACTATGGCTACACCTTC
>TRBV29-1|TRBD1|.|TRBJ1-2
CSVITGQGEHYYTF
TGCAGCGTTATCACTGGACAGGGCGAGCATTACTACACCTTC
>TRBV4-3|TRBD1|.|TRBJ2-1
CASSQAGQGYNEQFF
TGCGCCAGCAGCCAAGCGGGACAGGGGTACAATGAGCAGTTCTTC
>TRBV9|.|.|TRBJ2-1
CASSVGFGTSSYNEQFF
TGTGCCAGCAGCGTAGGATTCGGGACAAGCTCCTACAATGAGCAGTTCTTC
>TRBV13|TRBD1|.|TRBJ2-7
CASKDRGNYEQYF
TGTGCCAGCAAGGACAGGGGCAACTACGAGCAGTACTTC
>TRBV3-1/TRBV3-2|TRBD2|.|TRBJ2-3
CASSQDLAGGITDTQYF
TGTGCCAGCAGCCAAGACTTGGCGGGAGGGATCACAGATACGCAGTATTTT
>TRBV3-1/TRBV3-2|.|.|TRBJ2-7
CASSHPSEVLEQYF
TGTGCCAGCAGCCACCCCTCGGAGGTTCTCGAGCAGTACTTC
>TRBV5-6|.|.|TRBJ2-7
CASSLLTAAYEQYF
TGTGCCAGCAGCCTGTTGACAGCTGCCTACGAGCAGTACTTC
>TRBV27|TRBD1|once|TRBJ2-1
CASGTGSYNEQFF
TGTGCCAGCGGGACAGGGTCTTACAATGAGCAGTTCTTC
>TRBV12-2|.|.|TRBJ1-2
CASRPGGTGASYGYTF
TGTGCAAGTCGCCCGGGGGGGACCGGCGCCTCCTATGGCTACACCTTC